This TCR beta chain comes out of a study of T cell repertoires in cytomegalovirus infection. Study context: HLA-B-restricted CMV epitopes that are well studied, plus recently identified HLA-C-restricted ones, were used by the study. Both CMV infection and a matching HLA type were indicated by public TCR beta signatures.

Regarding this clonotype: The antigen remains unidentified.

Study-level points and caveats: Ex vivo, HLA-C-restricted CMV-specific TCR beta clonotypes prevailed over the rest of the response. Individuals carrying CMV plus the relevant HLA were identified by cumulative frequency of public TCR beta families.

V lost 3 bases to trimming and J lost 4 bases; unmatched junction nucleotides: 8. This CDR3 has 18 amino acids. Germline loops: CDR1 KGHDR, CDR2 SFDVKD. TCRdb used MiXCR to reprocess the reads, holding one entry per CDR3 protein. Among fewer than 1,000,000 distinct CDR3 sequences listed, 30% to 40% were seen once. This TCR was sampled from a human donor in good health (CMV status not recorded). Some clones in this sample may be carry-over from other donors' samples. The chain uses TRBV24-1 and TRBJ2-6; TRBD1 matches at 10 bases. The material was cultured CD8+ T cells from PBMCs, obtained from culture after CMV antigen stimulation. The CDR3 region has the DNA TGTGCCACCAGTGATCGATGGGACAGGGGCGACGGGGCCAACGTCCTGACTTTC. It specifies CATSDRWDRGDGANVLTF.